Included here is one T cell receptor beta chain sequence, with context. The data originate from a study of CD8+ T cells in alopecia areata. V was clipped by 4 bases and J by 8 bases, with 16 bases between them. Per the germline V gene, CDR1 is SGHRS and CDR2 is YFSETQ. There are 14 residues in the CDR3. Once RNA had been extracted, it was reverse transcribed into cDNA to act as the sequencing template. The repertoire was sequenced with immunoSEQ multiplex PCR; TCRdb's copy has only in-frame clones and lacks some. Here the sample spans 60,000 to 90,000 clones, approximately 72% being singletons. Stated treatment: oral pan-JAK inhibitor, 5-10 mg twice daily.

The sample here was CD8+ T cells sorted from blood, taken at week 24, from a patient treated with tofacitinib. The sequence came from a human donor with alopecia areata. The chain carries TRBV5-1 and TRBJ2-1; perhaps TRBD2 as D (6 bases). DNA of the CDR3: TGCGCCAGCAGCCCGGGCGGAGGGTCCGATGAGCAGTTCTTC. Translated: CASSPGGGSDEQFF. Using reference TRBV5-1 and TRBJ2-1 for the parts outside the CDR3, the full variable domain is KAGVTQTPRYLIKTRGQQVTLSCSPISGHRSVSWYQQTPGQGLQFLFEYFSETQRNKGNFPGRFSGRQFSNSRSEMNVSTLELGDSALYLCASSPGGGSDEQFFGPGTRLTVL.